Listed below are T cell receptor beta chains from one sample, sequenced in a study of blood T cell repertoires in COVID-19. Only in-frame clones appear in the TCRdb table, and some are missing; sequencing was by immunoSEQ multiplex PCR. The sample has roughly 100,000 clones, 80% to 85% seen once. Sequenced input: peripheral blood. Receptors were obtained from an elderly man with acute or convalescent COVID-19. Each CDR3 is given without its conserved first and last residue. Each record gives: CDR3 protein, J gene, V gene.

CDR3aa: ASSLGTEGYNSPLH
j_gene: TRBJ1-6
v_gene: TRBV7-8

CDR3aa: ASTPRRGIIQIQF
j_gene: TRBJ2-1
v_gene: TRBV7-9

CDR3aa: ASSPTRSSYEQY
j_gene: TRBJ2-7
v_gene: TRBV7-3

CDR3aa: ASSKGLKNTEAF
j_gene: TRBJ1-1
v_gene: TRBV19

CDR3aa: ASSLAPGGTDTQY
j_gene: TRBJ2-3
v_gene: TRBV5-1

CDR3aa: ASSYRELAGKNEQY
j_gene: TRBJ2-7
v_gene: TRBV6-2/TRBV6-3

CDR3aa: ASSGSGRSLSGELF
j_gene: TRBJ2-2
v_gene: TRBV10-2

CDR3aa: ASRGQPQTSPLH
j_gene: TRBJ1-6
v_gene: TRBV2

CDR3aa: ASSVGSVPYYEQY
j_gene: TRBJ2-7
v_gene: TRBV9

CDR3aa: ASSLGSTGSSYNEQF
j_gene: TRBJ2-1
v_gene: TRBV5-1

CDR3aa: ASSNQGNNSPLH
j_gene: TRBJ1-6
v_gene: TRBV5-1

CDR3aa: ASSFNRGKETQY
j_gene: TRBJ2-5
v_gene: TRBV7-6

CDR3aa: ASSPGLTGELF
j_gene: TRBJ2-2
v_gene: TRBV18

CDR3aa: ASRPSGGGYNEQF
j_gene: TRBJ2-1
v_gene: TRBV6-5

CDR3aa: ASSLTPPGQAGNTIY
j_gene: TRBJ1-3
v_gene: TRBV28

CDR3aa: ASSILSGRVNEQF
j_gene: TRBJ2-1
v_gene: TRBV19

CDR3aa: ASSKGQGEQY
j_gene: TRBJ2-7
v_gene: TRBV21-1

CDR3aa: ASSLGASRDNSPLH
j_gene: TRBJ1-6
v_gene: TRBV5-1

CDR3aa: ASSLRLAGGNNEQF
j_gene: TRBJ2-1
v_gene: TRBV5-1

CDR3aa: ASRATAGNTIY
j_gene: TRBJ1-3
v_gene: TRBV3-1/TRBV3-2

CDR3aa: ASSLQQDTGELF
j_gene: TRBJ2-2
v_gene: TRBV18

CDR3aa: ATSDGLPGRTGELF
j_gene: TRBJ2-2
v_gene: TRBV24-1

CDR3aa: ASSQTYGTGNEKLF
j_gene: TRBJ1-4
v_gene: TRBV18

CDR3aa: ASSPGVQTSGANVLT
j_gene: TRBJ2-6
v_gene: TRBV25-1

CDR3aa: ASTQARQETQY
j_gene: TRBJ2-5
v_gene: TRBV2

CDR3aa: ASSPSPRQGPCEQY
j_gene: TRBJ2-7
v_gene: TRBV23-1

CDR3aa: ASSSSTGGRGGYT
j_gene: TRBJ1-2
v_gene: TRBV14

CDR3aa: AISLDREGSYEQY
j_gene: TRBJ2-7
v_gene: TRBV10-3

CDR3aa: ASSSGLGETQY
j_gene: TRBJ2-5
v_gene: TRBV7-8

CDR3aa: ASRGGARGRSTEAF
j_gene: TRBJ1-1
v_gene: TRBV5-4